A single sample is the source of the 26 T cell receptor beta chains below, sequenced in a study of shared clonotypes between healthy human individuals. Produced via immunoSEQ multiplex PCR; TCRdb's table is partial and in-frame only. The profile shows 2 million to 2.5 million clones, approximately 94% of them singletons. The source material was naive CD4+ T cells sorted from blood. The subset here: CD45RA+ positively selected. These receptors all come from a man younger than 35 in good health.

The V and J genes are TRBV6-4 and TRBJ2-2; TRBD2 matches 7 bases. The trim removed 3 bases at V and 1 base at J, leaving 2 bases unmatched. Germline assignment: CDR1 MRHNA and CDR2 SNTAGT. The CDR3 contains 15 residues. The CDR3 coding sequence is TGTGCCAGCAGTGAAGGGAGGGGGAACACCGGGGAGCTGTTTTTT. Its protein is CASSEGRGNTGELFF.

The gene calls are TRBV28 and TRBJ2-1; 7 positions match TRBD2. Germline V gene sequence: CDR1 MDHEN, CDR2 SYDVKM. Trimming took 3 bases from V and 0 from J; bases not matched to a gene: 2. CDR3 size: 15 residues. In nucleotides, the CDR3 is TGTGCCAGCAGTTTGCGCGGGAGCTCCTACAATGAGCAGTTCTTC. Encoded protein: CASSLRGSSYNEQFF.

The chain combines TRBV30 with TRBJ1-1, with a possible D match to TRBD1 (6 bases). V was shortened by 0 bases and J by 0 bases, with 17 bases between the two germline ends. Germline assignment: CDR1 GTSNPN and CDR2 SVGIG (reference sequence). The CDR3 is 17 residues long. The CDR3, as DNA: TGTGCCTGGAGTGTCACCGGTTCCAGGGGAATGAACACTGAAGCTTTCTTT. It encodes CAWSVTGSRGMNTEAFF.

The J gene is TRBJ2-7, the V gene TRBV6-5, with D perhaps TRBD2 (6 bases). The V end was cut by 5 bases, the J end by 6 bases, with 14 bases between. CDR3 length: 13 amino acids. The germline CDR1 and CDR2 sequences are MNHEY and SVGAGI. CDR3 nucleotides: TGTGCCAGCAGTAGACTAGGTTCCGGCGAGCAGTACTTC. Encoded protein: CASSRLGSGEQYF.

CDR3 sequence (DNA): TGTGCCAGCAGCTTATTCCGTGGGGGCAATCAGCCCCAGCATTTT. Its translation: CASSLFRGGNQPQHF. The chain links TRBV7-2 to TRBJ1-5; no definite D call. Germline V lookup: CDR1 SGHTA, CDR2 FQGNSA. The V end was cut by 2 bases, the J end by 2 bases, with 10 bases between. The CDR3 runs to 15 residues.

The chain recombines TRBV12-5 with TRBJ1-3, with a tentative D call TRBD1 (5 bases). Per the germline V gene, CDR1 is LGHNT and CDR2 is FRNRAP. The CDR3 runs to 14 residues. V lost 7 bases and J lost 2, with 12 bases in between. In DNA form, the CDR3 reads TGTGCTAGTGCACCCCGGGGCCCTGGAAACACCATATATTTT. Protein sequence: CASAPRGPGNTIYF.

The gene calls are TRBV2 and TRBJ1-6, with TRBD1 matching 9 bases. This CDR3 spans 14 amino acids. After removal of 6 bases from V and 10 bases from J, the junction contained 7 bases not matched to a gene. Looked up from germline, CDR1 is SNHLY and CDR2 is FYNNEI. The DNA of the CDR3 is TGTGCCAGCAGAGCCGGACAGGGGTTCTCACCCCTCCACTTT. Encoded protein: CASRAGQGFSPLHF. The variable domain in full, completed from reference TRBV2 and TRBJ1-6, reads EPEVTQTPSHQVTQMGQEVILRCVPISNHLYFYWYRQILGQKVEFLVSFYNNEISEKSEIFDDQFSVERPDGSNFTLKIRSTKLEDSAMYFCASRAGQGFSPLHFGNGTRLTVT.

The chain uses TRBV5-5 and TRBJ1-6, with a tentative D call TRBD1 (5 bases). Germline CDR1 and CDR2: SGHKS and YYEKEE (reference sequence). This CDR3 has 16 residues. Trimming took 4 bases from V and 6 from J, leaving 17 bases between them. CDR3 DNA: TGTGCCAGCAGCCAAGAATATCGGGGACTTAATTCACCCCTCCACTTT. Encoded protein: CASSQEYRGLNSPLHF.

The V and J genes are TRBV29-1 and TRBJ2-2; D may be TRBD2 (5 bases). The V gene's germline CDR1 is SQVTM and CDR2 ANQGSEA. Trimming cost V 6 bases and J 6 bases, with 17 bases left between them. This CDR3 contains 14 residues. CDR3 nucleotide sequence: TGCAGCGTCGCTGGAGGCACCTCACCCGGGGAGCTGTTTTTT. Amino acids: CSVAGGTSPGELFF.

This sequence joins TRBV27 and TRBJ1-1; D is unclear. The CDR3 runs 13 residues. Trimming pared 5 bases from V and 0 bases from J, leaving 7 bases between. Germline CDR1 reads MNHEY; CDR2 reads SMNVEV (reference sequence). CDR3 amino acids: CASSGQMNTEAFF. CDR3 DNA sequence: TGTGCCAGCAGTGGTCAGATGAACACTGAAGCTTTCTTT.

This chain links TRBV28 with TRBJ1-5; D might be TRBD1 (6 bases). The germline V gene has CDR1 MDHEN and CDR2 SYDVKM. V was trimmed by 7 bases and J by 2 bases, leaving 15 bases between them. The CDR3 runs to 15 residues. The DNA of the CDR3 is TGTGCCAGCACTAGGACAGCGGGGGGCAATCAGCCCCAGCATTTT. It codes for CASTRTAGGNQPQHF.

The rearrangement joins TRBV11-3 to TRBJ2-7; D may be TRBD2 (6 bases). The length of the CDR3 is 13 residues. CDR1 SGHNT and CDR2 YENEEA come from the germline V gene. V was clipped by 5 bases and J by 1 base, with 9 bases between them. The CDR3 sequence: CASSRDFSYEQYF. DNA of the CDR3: TGTGCCAGCAGCCGGGACTTTTCCTACGAGCAGTACTTC.

This sequence joins TRBV6-6 and TRBJ2-7; 10 nucleotides match TRBD1. The CDR3 is 16 residues long. The germline gives CDR1 MNHNY, CDR2 SVGAGI (reference sequence). The J segment lost 3 bases and the V segment lost 6 bases, leaving 11 bases of the junction unmatched. CDR3 bases: TGTGCCAGCAGCCAAGGGCGACAGGGGGCAGACTACGAGCAGTACTTC. Its translation is CASSQGRQGADYEQYF.

The genes are TRBV29-1 and TRBJ2-5, with 8 bases lining up with TRBD1. V lost 5 bases, J lost 4 bases, and 3 bases stayed unmatched. CDR3 length: 12 residues. CDR1 SQVTM and CDR2 ANQGSEA come from the germline V gene. CDR3 region: CSVRTGRETQYF. CDR3 in DNA: TGCAGCGTTCGGACAGGGAGAGAGACCCAGTACTTC.

The chain uses TRBV10-3 and TRBJ2-3; D gene unclear. CDR1 is ENHRY, CDR2 SYGVKD, per germline. The CDR3 runs 12 residues. The germline V and J ends were trimmed by 5 bases and 6 bases, with 9 bases remaining between them. This CDR3 reads CAISSIRDTQYF. CDR3 in DNA: TGTGCCATCAGTTCCATAAGGGATACGCAGTATTTT.

CDR3 sequence reads: CASSFRLAGGFETQYF. In nucleotides, the CDR3 is TGCGCCAGCAGCTTTCGACTAGCGGGAGGATTTGAGACCCAGTACTTC. The gene calls are TRBV5-1 and TRBJ2-5; 13 bases line up with TRBD2. J was trimmed by 5 bases and V by 2 bases; bases with no gene match: 6. The germline gives CDR1 SGHRS, CDR2 YFSETQ. This CDR3 spans 16 amino acids.

The rearrangement links TRBV6-1 to TRBJ1-2, with a tentative D call TRBD1 (5 bases). The CDR3 contains 14 residues. Germline CDR1 reads MNHNS; CDR2 reads SASEGT. The V and J ends lost 0 bases and 6 bases respectively, with 11 bases between them. The chain's CDR3 is CASSEARVGDGYTF. As DNA, the CDR3 is TGTGCCAGCAGTGAAGCAAGGGTAGGGGATGGCTACACCTTC.

The chain recombines TRBV28 with TRBJ2-6; D is unclear. Trimming stripped 6 bases from V and 4 bases from J, with 13 bases between. The CDR3 totals 15 residues. Germline V CDR1 and CDR2: MDHEN, SYDVKM. The chain's CDR3 is CASSRLGSGANVLTF. In DNA form, the CDR3 reads TGTGCCAGCAGCCGTCTCGGGTCCGGGGCCAACGTCCTGACTTTC.

The chain has TRBV27 and TRBJ2-3, with TRBD2 as a possible D gene (5 bases). Germline CDR1 reads MNHEY; CDR2 reads SMNVEV (reference sequence). This CDR3 spans 15 amino acids. V dropped 4 bases and J dropped 2 bases, with 13 bases sitting between them. The CDR3 DNA reads TGTGCCAGCAGTTCCGGGTGGAGGTACACAGATACGCAGTATTTT. It codes for CASSSGWRYTDTQYF.

J is TRBJ2-7 and V is TRBV9; a possible D gene is TRBD1 (5 bases). The germline gives CDR1 SGDLS, CDR2 YYNGEE. Trimming cost V 6 bases and J 6 bases, with 19 bases left between them. This CDR3 has 14 amino acids. The CDR3 spells CASNPAGKGIEQYF. In DNA form, the CDR3 reads TGTGCCAGCAACCCCGCCGGTAAGGGGATCGAGCAGTACTTC.

A note on this clone: One junction end disagrees with the germline gene, perhaps due to a read error. This rearrangement joins TRBV7-3 to TRBJ2-7; TRBD1 agrees at 7 bases. The CDR3 covers 13 residues. Germline CDR1 SGHTA, CDR2 FQGTGA. CDR3 protein: CASSLTRDSLISF. CDR3 in DNA: TGTGCCAGCAGCTTAACGAGGGACAGCCTGATTTCTTTC.

This rearrangement joins TRBV6-1 to TRBJ1-1; 12 bases agree with TRBD1. The V gene's germline CDR1 is MNHNS and CDR2 SASEGT. The CDR3 contains 15 residues. With V trimmed by 3 bases and J by 3 bases, 2 bases remained unmatched. The CDR3 reads CASSEGDRGHTEAFF. The DNA for the CDR3 is TGTGCCAGCAGTGAGGGGGACAGGGGGCACACTGAAGCTTTCTTT.

The gene calls are TRBV5-6 and TRBJ2-7; TRBD2 agrees at 11 bases. Losses at the gene ends were 4 bases for V and 0 bases for J; bases not matched to a gene: 6. This CDR3 contains 16 residues. Looked up from germline, CDR1 is SGHDT and CDR2 is YYEEEE. CDR3 bases: TGTGCCAGCAGCCCGGTTGGACTAGCGGGCTCCTACGAGCAGTACTTC. Translation gives CASSPVGLAGSYEQYF.

This chain connects TRBV10-3 to TRBJ2-3; 11 nucleotides agree with TRBD2. In germline, CDR1 is ENHRY, CDR2 SYGVKD. J was trimmed by 5 bases and V by 10 bases; bases with no gene match: 8. The CDR3 has 14 amino acids. The CDR3 reads CATKLAGEGDTQYF. In DNA form, the CDR3 reads TGTGCCACCAAACTAGCGGGGGAGGGAGATACGCAGTATTTT.

V is TRBV6-6 and J is TRBJ2-7; 7 bases line up with TRBD2. The germline V gene has CDR1 MNHNY and CDR2 SVGAGI (reference sequence). The J segment lost 3 bases and the V segment lost 6 bases, leaving 5 bases of the junction unmatched. The CDR3 spans 13 residues. The CDR3 is CASSPGGLYEQYF. In DNA, the CDR3 is TGTGCCAGCAGCCCGGGAGGACTCTACGAGCAGTACTTC.

This chain links TRBV21-1 with TRBJ1-6. TRBV21-1 is a documented pseudogene. The CDR3 runs to 18 residues. CDR3 residues: CASTPTGSSSSYNSPLHF. The CDR3, as DNA: TGTGCCAGCACTCCAACCGGGTCCTCTAGCTCCTATAATTCACCCCTCCACTTT.